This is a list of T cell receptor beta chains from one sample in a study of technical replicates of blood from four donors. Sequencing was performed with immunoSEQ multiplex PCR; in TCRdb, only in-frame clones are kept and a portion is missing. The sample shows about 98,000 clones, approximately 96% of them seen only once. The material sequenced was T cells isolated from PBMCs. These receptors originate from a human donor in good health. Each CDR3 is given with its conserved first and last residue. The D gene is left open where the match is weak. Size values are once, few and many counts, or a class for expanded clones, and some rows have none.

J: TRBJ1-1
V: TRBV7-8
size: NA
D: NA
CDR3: CASSLERDTEAFF
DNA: TGTGCCAGCAGCCTAGAGAGGGACACTGAAGCTTTCTTT

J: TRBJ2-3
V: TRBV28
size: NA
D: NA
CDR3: CASSFLKTDTQYF
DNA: TGTGCCAGCAGTTTTCTAAAAACAGATACGCAGTATTTT

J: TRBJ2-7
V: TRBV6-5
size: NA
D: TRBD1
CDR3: CASSYSSGGSYEQYF
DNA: TGTGCCAGCAGTTACTCATCAGGGGGCTCCTACGAGCAGTACTTC

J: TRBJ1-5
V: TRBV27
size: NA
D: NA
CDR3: CASGSSGGSNRPQHF
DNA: TGTGCCAGCGGATCGAGCGGGGGGAGCAATCGGCCCCAGCATTTT

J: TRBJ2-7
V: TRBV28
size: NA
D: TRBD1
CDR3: CASSLSTGASYEQYF
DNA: TGTGCCAGCAGTTTATCAACAGGGGCGTCCTACGAGCAGTACTTC

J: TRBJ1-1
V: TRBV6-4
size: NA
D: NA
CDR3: CASSADRNTEAFF
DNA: TGTGCCAGCAGCGCTGACAGGAACACTGAAGCTTTCTTT

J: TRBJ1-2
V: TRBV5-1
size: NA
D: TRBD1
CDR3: CASSSAGQGNGYTF
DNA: TGCGCCAGCAGCTCAGCAGGACAGGGTAATGGCTACACCTTC

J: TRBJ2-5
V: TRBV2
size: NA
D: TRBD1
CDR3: CASTGLQGVGTQYF
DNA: TGTGCCAGTACAGGACTACAGGGGGTAGGGACCCAGTACTTC

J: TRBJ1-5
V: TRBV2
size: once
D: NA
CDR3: CASSIGRQAYNQPQHF
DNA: TGTGCCAGCAGCATAGGTAGACAGGCTTACAATCAGCCCCAGCATTTT

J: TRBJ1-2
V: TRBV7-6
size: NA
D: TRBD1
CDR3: CASSSETGSGGYTF
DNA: TGTGCCAGCAGCTCAGAGACAGGGAGTGGTGGCTACACCTTC

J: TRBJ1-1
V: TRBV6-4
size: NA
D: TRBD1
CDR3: CASSRQGVAEAFF
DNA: TGTGCCAGCAGCCGACAGGGTGTTGCTGAAGCTTTCTTT

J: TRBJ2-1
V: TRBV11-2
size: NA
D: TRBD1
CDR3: CASRDREVNEQFF
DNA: TGTGCCAGCAGGGACAGGGAGGTGAATGAGCAGTTCTTC

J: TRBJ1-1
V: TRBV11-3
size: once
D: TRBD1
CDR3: CASSLGQGANTEAFF
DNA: TGTGCCAGCAGCTTAGGACAGGGGGCGAACACTGAAGCTTTCTTT

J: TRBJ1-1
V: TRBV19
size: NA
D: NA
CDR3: CASSLWGHPEAFF
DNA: TGTGCCAGTAGTCTTTGGGGGCATCCTGAAGCTTTCTTT

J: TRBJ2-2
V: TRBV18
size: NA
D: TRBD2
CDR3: CASSPWTSGSHTGELFF
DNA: TGTGCCAGCTCACCTTGGACTAGCGGGAGTCACACCGGGGAGCTGTTTTTT

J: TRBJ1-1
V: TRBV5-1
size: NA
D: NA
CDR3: CASSSRAQVRNTEAFF
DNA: TGCGCCAGCAGCTCGCGGGCCCAGGTAAGGAACACTGAAGCTTTCTTT

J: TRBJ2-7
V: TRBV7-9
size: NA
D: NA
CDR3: CASSLEQGHPYF
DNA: TGTGCCAGCAGCTTAGAACAGGGACATCCTTACTTC

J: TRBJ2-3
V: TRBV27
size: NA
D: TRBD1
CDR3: CASTDLGQATDTQYF
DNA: TGTGCCAGCACCGACCTCGGACAGGCCACAGATACGCAGTATTTT

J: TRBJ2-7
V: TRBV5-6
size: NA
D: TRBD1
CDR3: CASSQRQGGNEQYF
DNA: TGTGCCAGCAGCCAAAGACAGGGTGGCAACGAGCAGTACTTC

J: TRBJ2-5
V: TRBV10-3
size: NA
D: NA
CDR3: CAISALGAGQETQYF
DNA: TGTGCCATCAGCGCGCTGGGGGCAGGTCAAGAGACCCAGTACTTC

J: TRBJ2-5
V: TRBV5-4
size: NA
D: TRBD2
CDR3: CASSFSGGQETQYF
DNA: TGTGCCAGCAGCTTTTCGGGGGGCCAAGAGACCCAGTACTTC

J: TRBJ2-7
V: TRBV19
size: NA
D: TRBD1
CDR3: CASNTEPGQAYEQYF
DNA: TGTGCCAGTAACACGGAACCGGGACAGGCCTACGAGCAGTACTTC

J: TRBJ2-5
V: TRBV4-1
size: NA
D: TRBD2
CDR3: CASSLSGGLQETQYF
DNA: TGCGCCAGCAGCCTTAGCGGGGGGCTCCAAGAGACCCAGTACTTC

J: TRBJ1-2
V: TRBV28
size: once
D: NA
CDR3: CASSSPRRQLYGYTF
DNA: TGTGCCAGCAGTTCCCCCCGGCGACAGCTCTATGGCTACACCTTC

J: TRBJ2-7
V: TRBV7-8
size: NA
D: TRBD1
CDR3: CASSHSPGRDSSYEQYF
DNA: TGTGCCAGCAGCCACTCCCCGGGCCGGGACAGCTCCTACGAGCAGTACTTC

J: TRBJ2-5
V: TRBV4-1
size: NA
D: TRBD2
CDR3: CASSQVGQREGPETQYF
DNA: TGCGCCAGCAGCCAAGTGGGGCAGCGGGAGGGCCCGGAGACCCAGTACTTC

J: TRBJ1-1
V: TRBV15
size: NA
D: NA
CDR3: CATSRVRWGPNTEAFF
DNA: TGTGCCACCAGCAGAGTGAGATGGGGGCCGAACACTGAAGCTTTCTTT

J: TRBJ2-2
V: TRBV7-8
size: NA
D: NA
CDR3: CASSSPVDSPGELFF
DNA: TGTGCCAGCAGCTCACCGGTCGATAGTCCCGGGGAGCTGTTTTTT

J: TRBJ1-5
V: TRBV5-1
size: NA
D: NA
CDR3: CASSSTRRGMLQPQHF
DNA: TGCGCCAGCAGCTCCACCCGGCGGGGGATGTTACAGCCCCAGCATTTT

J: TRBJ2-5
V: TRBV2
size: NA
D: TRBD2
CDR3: CASSDREGGETQYF
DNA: TGTGCCAGCAGTGATCGGGAGGGGGGAGAGACCCAGTACTTC

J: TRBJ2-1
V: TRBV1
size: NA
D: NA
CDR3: CTSSQGVPCGGYNEQFF
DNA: TGCACCAGCAGCCAAGGGGTCCCCTGCGGGGGCTACAATGAGCAGTTCTTC

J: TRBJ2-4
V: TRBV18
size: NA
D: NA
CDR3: CASSAPGHPRLNIQYF
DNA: TGTGCCAGCTCAGCACCGGGACATCCCCGTCTAAACATTCAGTACTTC

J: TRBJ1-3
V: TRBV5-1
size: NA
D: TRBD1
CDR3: CASSSGQGATTGNTIYF
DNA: TGCGCCAGCAGCTCCGGACAGGGGGCTACCACTGGAAACACCATATATTTT

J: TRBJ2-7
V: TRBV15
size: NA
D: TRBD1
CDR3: CATSRAGTGFYEQYF
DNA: TGTGCCACCAGCAGAGCCGGGACAGGGTTTTACGAGCAGTACTTC

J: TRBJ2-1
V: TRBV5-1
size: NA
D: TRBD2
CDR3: CASSGQLAGSRAAYNEQFF
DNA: TGCGCCAGCAGCGGACAACTAGCGGGATCACGGGCGGCATACAATGAGCAGTTCTTC

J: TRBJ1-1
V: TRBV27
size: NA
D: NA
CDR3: CASASTGFPTNTEAFF
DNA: TGTGCCAGCGCTTCAACAGGGTTCCCGACCAACACTGAAGCTTTCTTT

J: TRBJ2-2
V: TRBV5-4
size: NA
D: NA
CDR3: CASSWDNGELFF
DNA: TGTGCCAGCAGCTGGGACAACGGCGAGCTGTTTTTT

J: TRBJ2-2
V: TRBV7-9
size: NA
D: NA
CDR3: CASSLVVGELFF
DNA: TGTGCCAGCAGCTTAGTAGTCGGGGAGCTGTTTTTT

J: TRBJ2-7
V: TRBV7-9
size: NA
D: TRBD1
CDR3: CASSNRGVRGLDYEQYF
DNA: TGTGCCAGCAGCAACAGGGGCGTCAGGGGGCTCGACTACGAGCAGTACTTC

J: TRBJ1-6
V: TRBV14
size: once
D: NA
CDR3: CASSQGFKARDNSPLHF
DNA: TGTGCCAGCAGCCAAGGATTTAAGGCCAGGGATAATTCACCCCTCCACTTT

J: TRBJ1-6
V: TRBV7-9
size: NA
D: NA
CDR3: CASGEGPGSPLHF
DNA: TGTGCCAGCGGAGAGGGCCCAGGTTCACCCCTCCACTTT

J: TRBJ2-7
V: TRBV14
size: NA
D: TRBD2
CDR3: CASSQVSGSTYEQYF
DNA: TGTGCCAGCAGCCAAGTCAGCGGGAGTACCTACGAGCAGTACTTC

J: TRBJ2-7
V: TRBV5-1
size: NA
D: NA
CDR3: CASSLAGTPSSYEQYF
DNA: TGCGCCAGCAGCTTGGCCGGGACTCCCAGCTCCTACGAGCAGTACTTC

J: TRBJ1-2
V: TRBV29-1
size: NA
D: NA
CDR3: CSVSEDSPTYGYTF
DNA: TGCAGCGTGTCAGAGGACAGCCCAACCTATGGCTACACCTTC

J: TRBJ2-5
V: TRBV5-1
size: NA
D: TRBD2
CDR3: CASSPWPSGQETQYF
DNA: TGCGCCAGCAGCCCTTGGCCTAGCGGCCAAGAGACCCAGTACTTC

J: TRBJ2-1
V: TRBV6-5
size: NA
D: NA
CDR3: CASTSTYQGYEQFF
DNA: TGTGCCAGCACCTCGACTTACCAGGGGTATGAGCAGTTCTTC

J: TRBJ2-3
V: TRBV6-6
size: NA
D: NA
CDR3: CASSYSSGDLDTQYF
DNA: TGTGCCAGCAGTTACTCGAGCGGAGATTTAGATACGCAGTATTTT

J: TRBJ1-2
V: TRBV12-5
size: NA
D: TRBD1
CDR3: CASGLVSIMGDRGLHGYTF
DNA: TGTGCTAGTGGTTTGGTAAGTATAATGGGGGACAGGGGTCTCCATGGCTACACCTTC

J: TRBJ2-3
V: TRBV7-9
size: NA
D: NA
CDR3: CASSQRSPVSTDTQYF
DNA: TGTGCCAGCAGCCAAAGATCCCCGGTTAGCACAGATACGCAGTATTTT

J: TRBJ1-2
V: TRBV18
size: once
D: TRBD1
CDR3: CASSPTGTERYGYTF
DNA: TGTGCCAGCTCACCAACAGGGACAGAGAGATATGGCTACACCTTC

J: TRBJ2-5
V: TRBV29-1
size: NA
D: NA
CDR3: CSVDGGLSETQYF
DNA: TGCAGCGTTGACGGAGGTCTCTCGGAGACCCAGTACTTC

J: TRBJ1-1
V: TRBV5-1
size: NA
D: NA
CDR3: CASSLVGVRFGEAFF
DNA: TGCGCCAGCAGCTTGGTAGGAGTTCGGTTCGGTGAAGCTTTCTTT